The next 11 T cell receptor beta chains were all read from a single sample in a study of T-cell reconstitution after alpha-beta-depleted transplantation in children. Preparing the TCRbeta library involved the use of unique molecular identifiers. TCRdb analysed the PCR reads with MiXCR anew, one entry per CDR3 protein. The sample lists about 610,000 distinct CDR3 sequences, roughly a tenth occurring once. The source material was PBMCs from the stem cell graft donor, sampled from the stem cell graft. The receptors stem from a human donor who donated a stem cell graft to a child with acute myeloid leukemia.

This clonotype was observed at least ten times. The chain combines TRBV9 with TRBJ2-7; D is possibly TRBD2 (6 bases). V was trimmed by 4 bases and J by 3 bases, leaving 14 bases between them. The CDR3 spans 14 residues. Per the germline V gene, CDR1 is SGDLS and CDR2 is YYNGEE. DNA for the CDR3: TGTGCCAGCAGCTATGGGGGGTTCGACTACGAGCAGTACTTC. Its protein is CASSYGGFDYEQYF.

The chain carries TRBV29-1 and TRBJ2-3, with 7 bases aligning to TRBD1. Looked up from germline, CDR1 is SQVTM and CDR2 is ANQGSEA. J was trimmed by 2 bases and V by 0 bases; bases with no gene match: 8. This CDR3 is built from 16 residues. For the CDR3, the DNA is TGCAGCGTTGAAGATCCGGGCCAGGGGGACACAGATACGCAGTATTTT. Translation: CSVEDPGQGDTDTQYF.

The chain is built from TRBV2 and TRBJ2-2; TRBD2 is a possible D gene (5 bases). V lost 6 bases, J lost 5 bases, and 16 bases lay in between. The CDR3 runs to 15 residues. CDR1 and CDR2 (germline): SNHLY, FYNNEI. CDR3 amino acids: CASRPGRVRTGELFF. The CDR3 DNA sequence: TGTGCCAGCAGGCCGGGAAGGGTGCGGACCGGGGAGCTGTTTTTT.

The J gene is TRBJ2-7, the V gene TRBV29-1, with D tentatively TRBD2 (5 bases). Trimming cost V 4 bases and J 7 bases, with 14 bases left between them. The CDR3 loop spans 12 amino acids. The V gene's germline CDR1 is SQVTM and CDR2 ANQGSEA. As DNA, the CDR3 is TGCAGCGTTGCGACCGGGATAGGAGAGCAGTACTTC. Translation gives CSVATGIGEQYF.

Ten or more counts support this clonotype. The chain joins TRBV12-3 or TRBV12-4 to TRBJ2-5; D is possibly TRBD1 or TRBD2 (5 bases each). The CDR3 sequence is 15 residues long. Trimming took off 5 bases at V and 4 bases at J, with 17 bases between the two ends. The CDR3 nucleotides read TGTGCCAGCAGTAAAACCAGGGTTGGGGGAGAGACCCAGTACTTC. Protein product: CASSKTRVGGETQYF.

V gene TRBV7-9 combines with J gene TRBJ2-1; TRBD1 aligns across 8 bases. Germline assignment: CDR1 SEHNR and CDR2 FQNEAQ (reference sequence). Losses at the gene ends were 2 bases for V and 14 bases for J; bases not matched to a gene: 11. This CDR3 has 14 residues. The CDR3, as DNA: TGTGCCAGCAGCTTAATGAGACAGGGGAGGCAAGAGTTCTTC. Its protein product is CASSLMRQGRQEFF.

The CDR3 DNA is TGCAGCGTTGTTCCGGGACTAGCGGGAGTATATGAGCAGTTCTTC. The encoded protein is CSVVPGLAGVYEQFF. The V call is TRBV29-1, the J call TRBJ2-1; 14 bases align to TRBD2. The ends lost 4 bases at V and 8 bases at J; junction bases unmatched: 7. This CDR3 has 15 amino acids. In germline, CDR1 is SQVTM, CDR2 ANQGSEA.

This clonotype showed up just once. This chain uses TRBV20-1 with TRBJ1-1; D is ambiguous. Germline V gene data show CDR1 as DFQATT and CDR2 as SNEGSKA (reference sequence). CDR3 length equals 13 residues. Here the CDR3 DNA reads TGCTGCTGGAGGGCGAATCGGCACACTGAAGCTTTCTTT. As protein: CCWRANRHTEAFF.

The chain employs TRBV5-1 and TRBJ2-2; the match to TRBD2 covers 9 bases. The CDR3 length is 18 residues. In germline, CDR1 is SGHRS, CDR2 YFSETQ. The ends lost 0 bases at V and 0 bases at J; junction bases unmatched: 6. The CDR3 loop is CASSLGTSGLSNTGELFF. The DNA of the CDR3 is TGCGCCAGCAGCTTGGGTACTAGCGGGCTCTCGAACACCGGGGAGCTGTTTTTT.

Remarks on this clonotype: A clone one base away is much larger, so this may be a read error. This CDR3 fails to terminate in the conserved phenylalanine or tryptophan, so it likely reflects a read error. The rearrangement links TRBV18 to TRBJ1-1, with 9 positions matching TRBD1. This CDR3 has 15 residues. Germline assignment: CDR1 KGHSH and CDR2 LQKENI. Trimming cost V 6 bases and J 0 bases; bases outside gene matches: 5. DNA for the CDR3: TGTGCCAGCTCGTTAGGACAGGGGATGAACACTGAAGCTTTCTAT. Translating gives CASSLGQGMNTEAFY.

This clonotype turned up a few times. The chain uses TRBV4-3 and TRBJ2-3; TRBD1 or TRBD2 may be the D gene (5 bases each). The germline V and J ends were trimmed by 0 bases and 0 bases, with 16 bases remaining between them. The CDR3 length is 18 residues. Germline lookup yields CDR1 LGHNA and CDR2 YSLEER. The CDR3 nucleotides read TGCGCCAGCAGCCAAGATGGGACCAACCAAAATAGCACAGATACGCAGTATTTT. This gives the protein CASSQDGTNQNSTDTQYF.